One sample yielded the 22 T cell receptor beta chains listed below, sequenced in a study of CD8+ T cells in alopecia areata. Treatment described: oral pan-JAK inhibitor, 5-10 mg twice daily. Extraction of RNA preceded its reverse transcription into cDNA, which served as the sequencing template. The table came from immunoSEQ multiplex PCR; TCRdb's copy has only in-frame clones and leaves some out. This sample has more than 140,000 clones; 85% to 90% occur once, and the top ten carry approximately 13%. Sequenced material: CD8+ T cells sorted from blood, taken at week 4, from a patient treated with tofacitinib. The receptors come from a human donor with alopecia areata.

The gene calls are TRBV15 and TRBJ2-1, with TRBD2 as a possible D gene (6 bases). This CDR3 has 13 residues. Germline CDR1 reads LNHNV; CDR2 reads YYDKDF (reference sequence). Trimming took off 4 bases at V and 6 bases at J, with 10 bases between the two ends. The CDR3 loop reads CATSTSSVNEQFF. CDR3 nucleotide sequence: TGTGCCACCAGCACCTCTAGCGTCAATGAGCAGTTCTTC.

A note on this clone: The same CDR3 arises from other DNA sequences in this sample as well. The V call is TRBV29-1, the J call TRBJ2-1; D perhaps matches TRBD2 (6 bases). This CDR3 contains 13 residues. Germline V CDR1 and CDR2: SQVTM, ANQGSEA. Trimming cost V 6 bases and J 0 bases, with 9 bases left between them. The CDR3 reads CSVLGGSYNEQFF. CDR3 DNA: TGCAGCGTCCTGGGGGGCTCCTACAATGAGCAGTTCTTC.

This chain joins TRBV29-1 and TRBJ2-3; no clear D gene. Between the trimmed V and J ends, which lost 5 bases and 5 bases, there was a span of 5 bases. Germline V gene sequence: CDR1 SQVTM, CDR2 ANQGSEA. The CDR3 extends over 10 amino acids. Here the CDR3 DNA reads TGCAGCGTTTATAAAGATACGCAGTATTTT. It translates to CSVYKDTQYF.

The chain has TRBV29-1 and TRBJ2-1; D uncertain. Trimming left V 3 bases short and J 4 bases short, with 13 bases between. The CDR3 is made up of 14 amino acids. Germline V gives CDR1 SQVTM, CDR2 ANQGSEA. DNA for the CDR3: TGCAGCGTTGAGGTCCGAAACAAATACAATGAGCAGTTCTTC. It is translated as CSVEVRNKYNEQFF.

CDR3 sequence (DNA): TGTGCCAGCAGTGTGGGGGGGACCCAGTACTTC. Amino acids: CASSVGGTQYF. The chain carries TRBV2 and TRBJ2-5; the D gene is possibly TRBD2 (6 bases). Trimming shortened V by 4 bases and J by 7 bases, and 7 bases separated the two germline ends. From germline, CDR1 is SNHLY and CDR2 FYNNEI. The CDR3 spans 11 residues.

The chain is built from TRBV27 and TRBJ2-3, with a tentative D call TRBD2 (6 bases). Germline lookup yields CDR1 MNHEY and CDR2 SMNVEV (reference sequence). V dropped 7 bases and J dropped 13 bases, with 15 bases sitting between them. The CDR3 contains 11 residues. The CDR3 protein is CASNRGNFEYF. CDR3 DNA: TGTGCCAGCAATCGGGGGAACTTTGAGTATTTT.

The sample holds one count of this clone. The rearrangement joins TRBV5-1 to TRBJ1-5; 9 nucleotides align to TRBD1. This CDR3 has 16 amino acids. The germline CDR1 and CDR2 sequences are SGHRS and YFSETQ. V shed 0 bases and J 0 bases; nucleotides not matched to a gene: 1. The CDR3 DNA follows: TGCGCCAGCAGCTTGGAGGGACAGGGTAGCAATCAGCCCCAGCATTTT. This sequence encodes CASSLEGQGSNQPQHF.

CDR3 loop: CASSPTGNEQYF. CDR3 DNA sequence: TGTGCCAGCAGCCCGACAGGGAACGAGCAGTACTTC. The gene calls are TRBV11-1 and TRBJ2-7; 7 bases are a match to TRBD1. With 5 bases clipped from V and 5 bases from J, the junction kept 3 bases outside the gene matches. Germline loops: CDR1 SGHAT, CDR2 FQDESV (reference sequence). This CDR3 is built from 12 residues.

The V and J genes are TRBV29-1 and TRBJ1-2; D is possibly TRBD1 (5 bases). The CDR3 length is 13 residues. V was cut by 6 bases and J by 3 bases, with 14 bases left in between. Germline CDR1 and CDR2: SQVTM and ANQGSEA. In DNA, the CDR3 is TGCAGCGTCCACGACAGAGTTTACTATGGCTACACCTTC. It is translated as CSVHDRVYYGYTF.

The chain recombines TRBV21-1 with TRBJ2-1; the table's D call, TRBD2, has no DNA check behind it. TRBV21-1 is deemed a pseudogene. The CDR3 is 17 amino acids. The CDR3 nucleotides are TGTGCCAGCAGCAAAGCTCTAGCGGGATCCTCCTACAATGAGCAGTTCTTC. The encoded protein is CASSKALAGSSYNEQFF.

The chain recombines TRBV29-1 with TRBJ2-1, with TRBD2 matching 8 bases. The CDR3 extends over 15 amino acids. V shed 7 bases, J shed 2 bases, and the junction held 10 bases outside the gene matches. Per the germline V gene, CDR1 is SQVTM and CDR2 is ANQGSEA. CDR3 in DNA: TGCAGCGGGATAAAAAGCGGGAGCACCTACAATGAGCAGTTCTTC. This encodes CSGIKSGSTYNEQFF.

V gene TRBV27 combines with J gene TRBJ2-5; D perhaps matches TRBD1 (5 bases). The CDR3 runs 12 residues. With 3 bases removed from V and 5 bases from J, the gap between germline ends came to 7 bases. Germline V gene sequence: CDR1 MNHEY, CDR2 SMNVEV (reference sequence). The CDR3, as DNA: TGTGCCAGCAGTTTTCCAGGGGAGACCCAGTACTTC. This translates into CASSFPGETQYF.

The CDR3 protein is CASSFSKGSSGNTIYF. The CDR3 coding sequence is TGTGCCAGCAGCTTCTCGAAGGGCAGCTCTGGAAACACCATATATTTT. The genes are TRBV7-9 and TRBJ1-3; D unclear. The CDR3 consists of 16 residues. V lost 3 bases to trimming and J lost 0 bases, with 12 bases between them. Germline lookup yields CDR1 SEHNR and CDR2 FQNEAQ (reference sequence).

This chain uses TRBV29-1 with TRBJ1-1; TRBD1 aligns across 7 bases. V dropped 3 bases and J dropped 0; count of bases not matched to a gene: 7. The germline V gene has CDR1 SQVTM and CDR2 ANQGSEA. The CDR3 is 15 residues long. CDR3 nucleotide sequence: TGCAGCGTTGATTCTCGGACAGGAATGAACACTGAAGCTTTCTTT. Its translation is CSVDSRTGMNTEAFF.

The chain carries TRBV7-9 and TRBJ2-1; 7 bases match TRBD2. CDR3 length: 19 residues. Germline CDR1 and CDR2: SEHNR and FQNEAQ (reference sequence). V lost 5 bases and J lost 5; bases outside the gene matches: 21. Here the CDR3 DNA reads TGTGCCAGCAGCCCTCACTTTAGCGGGCGCGTAAGGATAGACAATGAGCAGTTCTTC. Protein product: CASSPHFSGRVRIDNEQFF.

CDR3 region: CASSHFAGTRGDTQYF. The CDR3 nucleotides are TGCGCCAGCAGCCACTTCGCCGGGACCCGAGGAGATACGCAGTATTTT. The rearrangement uses TRBV4-1 and TRBJ2-3; D may correspond to TRBD1 or TRBD2 (5 bases each). Germline V CDR1 and CDR2: MGHRA, YSYEKL. The CDR3 runs 16 residues. The germline V and J ends were trimmed by 3 bases and 5 bases, with 18 bases remaining between them.

This rearrangement joins TRBV9 to TRBJ2-3; 12 nucleotides line up with TRBD2. Germline loops: CDR1 SGDLS, CDR2 YYNGEE. The J segment lost 5 bases and the V segment lost 0 bases, leaving 4 bases of the junction unmatched. This CDR3 spans 16 amino acids. The DNA of the CDR3 is TGTGCCAGCAGCGTAGGGACTAGCGGGACGGGAGATACGCAGTATTTT. Protein product: CASSVGTSGTGDTQYF.

The rearrangement uses TRBV27 and TRBJ2-5, with a tentative D call TRBD1 (6 bases). Germline loops: CDR1 MNHEY, CDR2 SMNVEV (reference sequence). The CDR3 has 13 residues. V shed 6 bases and J shed 5 bases, with 13 bases lying between them. The CDR3 nucleotides are TGTGCCAGCAGATTCAGGGGCGGGGAGACCCAGTACTTC. This codes for CASRFRGGETQYF.

This chain joins TRBV5-1 and TRBJ2-7; 7 positions match TRBD1. Looked up from germline, CDR1 is SGHRS and CDR2 is YFSETQ. The CDR3 spans 14 residues. Germline trimming cut 2 bases from V and 2 bases from J; bases unmatched to any gene: 4. The CDR3 sequence is CASSLPGQPYEQYF. The DNA for the CDR3 is TGCGCCAGCAGCTTACCGGGACAGCCCTACGAGCAGTACTTC.

The rearrangement links TRBV27 to TRBJ2-6, with a weak D call TRBD1 (5 bases). CDR1 MNHEY and CDR2 SMNVEV come from the germline V gene (reference sequence). The CDR3 is 18 residues long. The V and J ends lost 6 bases and 1 base respectively, with 19 bases between them. CDR3 residues: CASSPGPAGSSGANVLTF. In DNA form, the CDR3 reads TGTGCCAGCAGCCCAGGGCCGGCAGGTTCGTCTGGGGCCAACGTCCTGACTTTC.

V usage is TRBV15 and J usage is TRBJ1-4, with 7 positions matching TRBD1. CDR3 length equals 18 residues. J was trimmed by 5 bases and V by 0 bases; bases with no gene match: 12. Germline V gene data show CDR1 as LNHNV and CDR2 as YYDKDF (reference sequence). This CDR3 reads CATSRDAHRTGGNEKLFF. CDR3 bases: TGTGCCACCAGCAGAGATGCACATCGGACAGGCGGCAATGAAAAACTGTTTTTT. Combining the CDR3 with reference TRBV15 and TRBJ1-4 gives the whole variable domain DAMVIQNPRYQVTQFGKPVTLSCSQTLNHNVMYWYQQKSSQAPKLLFHYYDKDFNNEADTPDNFQSRRPNTSFCFLDIRSPGLGDTAMYLCATSRDAHRTGGNEKLFFGSGTQLSVL.

This clone was picked up a small number of times. The chain is built from TRBV29-1 and TRBJ2-1; the match to TRBD2 covers 11 bases. V dropped 0 bases and J dropped 6; count of bases not matched to a gene: 4. The CDR3 is 15 amino acids. The V gene's germline CDR1 is SQVTM and CDR2 ANQGSEA. CDR3 amino acids: CSVEDTLAGGNEQFF. DNA for the CDR3: TGCAGCGTTGAAGATACCCTAGCGGGAGGCAATGAGCAGTTCTTC.